This T cell receptor (beta chain) was recorded in a study of shared clonotypes between healthy human individuals. Measured with immunoSEQ multiplex PCR; TCRdb has only the in-frame clones, and not every one. The sample yields some 2.4 million clones, roughly 93% seen once. This CDR3 spans 13 amino acids. Germline CDR1 SEHNR, CDR2 FQNEAQ (reference sequence). J gave up 4 bases and V 10 bases, and 7 bases lay outside the gene matches. This clone was detected once. Sequencing was carried out using naive CD4+ T cells from PBMCs. The subset was: CD45RA+ positively selected. The receptor was derived from a man between 18 and 35 years old in good health. Some clones in this sample may be carry-over from other donors' samples. The V gene is TRBV7-9, the J gene TRBJ1-2; TRBD1 agrees at 9 bases. CDR3 loop: CATGTGRLYGYTF. The DNA for the CDR3 is TGTGCCACCGGGACAGGGAGGCTCTATGGCTACACCTTC.